These T cell receptor beta chains were read from a single sample in a study of human T cells and chemical hapten exposure. One entry per CDR3 protein results from TCRdb running MiXCR on the RACE reads. Counted here are about 350,000 distinct CDR3 sequences, more than 5% occurring once; the ten biggest clones make up about 5.6%. The sample here was whole blood, taken in connection with sensitization to the hapten diphenylcyclopropenone (DPC). These receptors all stem from a woman in her late teens or twenties with alopecia areata. Some clones in this sample may be carry-over from other donors' samples. Both conserved end residues are part of each CDR3. Fields, in order: clone size, V gene, D gene, J gene, CDR3 DNA, CDR3 protein. The D gene is left open where the match is weak. The size entry is marked missing in some rows and otherwise reads once, few, many or a size class.

>NA|TRBV21-1|NA|TRBJ2-2
TGTGCCAGCAGCAAACGGGACAGGGATGATCCCGGGGAGCTGTTTTTT
CASSKRDRDDPGELFF
>many|TRBV29-1|NA|TRBJ1-1
TGCAGCGTGGAGGACGGATTTAACACTGAAGCTTTCTTT
CSVEDGFNTEAFF
>NA|TRBV12-3/TRBV12-4|NA|TRBJ2-2
TGTGCCAGCAGTTACCCCCAGGAAACCGGGGAGCTGTTTTTT
CASSYPQETGELFF
>NA|TRBV12-3/TRBV12-4|NA|TRBJ2-7
TGTGCCAGCAGTTCGCCCCCCGGTAGACCGCAGTACTTC
CASSSPPGRPQYF
>NA|TRBV5-1|NA|TRBJ1-2
TGCGCCAGCAGACTGGACAGTCTCTATGGCTACACCTTC
CASRLDSLYGYTF
>few|TRBV12-3/TRBV12-4|NA|TRBJ1-4
TGTGCCAGCAACCAATTAGGACAGCCTCTTGAAAAACTGTTTTTT
CASNQLGQPLEKLFF
>few|TRBV10-3|NA|TRBJ1-5
TGTGCCATCGGAGAAGGGGATATCAATCAGCCCCAGCATTTT
CAIGEGDINQPQHF
>NA|TRBV9|TRBD1|TRBJ2-7
TGTGCCAGCAGCGGGGACAGGTTTTCCTACGAGCAGTACTTC
CASSGDRFSYEQYF
>many|TRBV12-3/TRBV12-4|NA|TRBJ1-1
TGTGCCAGCAGCCCCGGGGGACAGAACACTGAAGCTTTCTTT
CASSPGGQNTEAFF
>many|TRBV4-1|NA|TRBJ2-3
TGCGCCAGCAGCCAAAGGCAGGCGACAGATACGCAGTATTTT
CASSQRQATDTQYF
>few|TRBV20-1|TRBD2|TRBJ2-1
TGCAGTGCTAGAGATGGGACTAGCGGGGGAACCTACAATGAGCAGTTCTTC
CSARDGTSGGTYNEQFF
>NA|TRBV24-1|TRBD1|TRBJ2-7
TGTGCCACCAGTGATCAAAGACCGGGACAGGGCCTCTACGAGCAGTACTTC
CATSDQRPGQGLYEQYF
>many|TRBV6-5|TRBD1|TRBJ2-4
TGTGCCAGCAGTGAGGGGGCGAAAAACATTCAGTACTTC
CASSEGAKNIQYF
>many|TRBV6-5|NA|TRBJ1-5
TGTGCCAGCAGACCTGGGGCCAGCCAGCCCCAGCATTTT
CASRPGASQPQHF
>NA|TRBV7-9|NA|TRBJ1-1
TGTGCCAGCAGCTTAGTCCCAAAGAACACTGAAGCTTTCTTT
CASSLVPKNTEAFF
>few|TRBV6-5|NA|TRBJ1-1
TGTGCCAGCGGGGGGCTGGGGGAGAACACTGAAGCTTTCTTT
CASGGLGENTEAFF
>many|TRBV27|NA|TRBJ2-6
TGTGCCAGCAGCGTTTTCTCTGGGGCCAACGTCCTGACTTTC
CASSVFSGANVLTF
>NA|TRBV13|NA|TRBJ1-6
TGTGCCAGCAGCTTAGGCGGGGGGTCTTTCACTTCACCCCTCCACTTT
CASSLGGGSFTSPLHF